The sequence of this T cell receptor (beta chain) was determined in a study of T cells in Graves' hyperthyroidism and ophthalmopathy. The study, taken as a whole, reports: Blood also held most thyroid clonotypes expanded beyond 0.001.

The CDR3 sequence is 12 residues long. Per the germline V gene, CDR1 is KGHDR and CDR2 is SFDVKD. V dropped 4 bases and J dropped 4 bases, with 4 bases sitting between them. TCR beta CDR3 regions were amplified from RNA. In the first-round RT-PCR of the TCR CDR3, the HTBI primer set was used. TCRdb called the multiplex PCR reads again in MiXCR, with one record for every CDR3 protein. The sample lists over 200,000 distinct CDR3 sequences, 14% to 15% occurring once. Points on this clonotype: What it recognizes is unknown.

Input material: blood. V and J are TRBV24-1 and TRBJ1-5; D not resolved. The TCR comes from a woman aged 40-49 years with Graves' hyperthyroidism that later progressed to Graves' ophthalmopathy. DNA for the CDR3: TGTGCCACCAGTGAGGGTAATCAGCCCCAGCATTTT. The encoded protein is CATSEGNQPQHF.